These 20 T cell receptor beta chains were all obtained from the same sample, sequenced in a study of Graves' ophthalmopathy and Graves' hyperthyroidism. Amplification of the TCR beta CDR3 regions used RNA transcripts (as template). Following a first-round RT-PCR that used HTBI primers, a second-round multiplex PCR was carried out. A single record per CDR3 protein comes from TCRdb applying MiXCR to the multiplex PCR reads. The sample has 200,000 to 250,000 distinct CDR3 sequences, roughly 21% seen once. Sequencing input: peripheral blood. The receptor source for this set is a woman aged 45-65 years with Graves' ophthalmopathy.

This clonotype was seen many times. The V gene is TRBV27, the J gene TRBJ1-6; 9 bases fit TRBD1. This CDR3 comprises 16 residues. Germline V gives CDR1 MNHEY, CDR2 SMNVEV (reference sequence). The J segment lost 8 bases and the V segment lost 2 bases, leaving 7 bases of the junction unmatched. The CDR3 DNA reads TGTGCCAGCAGTTTACAACAGGGGGCTTGGGATTCACCCCTCCACTTT. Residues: CASSLQQGAWDSPLHF.

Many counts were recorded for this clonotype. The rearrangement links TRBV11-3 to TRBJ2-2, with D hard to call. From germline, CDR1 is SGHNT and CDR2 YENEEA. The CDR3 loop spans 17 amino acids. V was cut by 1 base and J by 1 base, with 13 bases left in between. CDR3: CASSLGVGGLNTGELFF. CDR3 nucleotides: TGTGCCAGCAGCTTAGGTGTGGGCGGCCTGAACACCGGGGAGCTGTTTTTT. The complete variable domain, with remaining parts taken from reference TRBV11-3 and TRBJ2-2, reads EAGVVQSPRYKIIEKKQPVAFWCNPISGHNTLYWYLQNLGQGPELLIRYENEEAVDDSQLPKDRFSAERLKGVDSTLKIQPAELGDSAVYLCASSLGVGGLNTGELFFGEGSRLTVL.

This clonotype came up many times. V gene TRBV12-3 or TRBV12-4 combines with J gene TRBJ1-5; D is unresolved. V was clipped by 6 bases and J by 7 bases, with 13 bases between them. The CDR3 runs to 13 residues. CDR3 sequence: CASSGPGSQPQHF. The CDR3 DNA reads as TGTGCCAGCAGCGGACCGGGGAGCCAGCCCCAGCATTTT.

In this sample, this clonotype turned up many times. CDR3 DNA: TGCAGCGGCAGCCAGGGGCCCTTCTACGAGCAGTACTTC. It codes for CSGSQGPFYEQYF. The rearrangement joins TRBV29-1 to TRBJ2-7; D might be TRBD1 (6 bases). The CDR3 has 13 amino acids. Germline lookup yields CDR1 SQVTM and CDR2 ANQGSEA. Trimming left V 7 bases short and J 3 bases short, with 16 bases between.

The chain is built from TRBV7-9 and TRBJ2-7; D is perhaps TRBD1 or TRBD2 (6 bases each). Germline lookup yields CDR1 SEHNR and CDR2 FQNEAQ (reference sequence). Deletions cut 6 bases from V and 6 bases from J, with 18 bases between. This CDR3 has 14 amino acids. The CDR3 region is CASRGGGSTLEQYF. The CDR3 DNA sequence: TGTGCCAGCAGAGGAGGGGGGAGTACCCTCGAGCAGTACTTC.

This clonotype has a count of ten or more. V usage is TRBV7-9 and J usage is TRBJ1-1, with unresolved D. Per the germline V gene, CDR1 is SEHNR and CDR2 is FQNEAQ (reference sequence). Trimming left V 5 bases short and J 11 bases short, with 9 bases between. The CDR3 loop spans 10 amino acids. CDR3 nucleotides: TGTGCCAGCAGCAGCGAGTGGGCTTTCTTT. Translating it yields CASSSEWAFF.

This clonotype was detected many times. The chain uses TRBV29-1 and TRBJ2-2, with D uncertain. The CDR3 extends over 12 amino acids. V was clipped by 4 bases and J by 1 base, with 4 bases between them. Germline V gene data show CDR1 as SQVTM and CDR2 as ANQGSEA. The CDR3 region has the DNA TGCAGCGTTGCCCAGAACACCGGGGAGCTGTTTTTT. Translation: CSVAQNTGELFF.

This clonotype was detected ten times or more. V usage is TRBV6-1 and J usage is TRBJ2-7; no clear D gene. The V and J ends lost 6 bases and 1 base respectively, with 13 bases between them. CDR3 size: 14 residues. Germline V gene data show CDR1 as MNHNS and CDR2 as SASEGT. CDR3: CASRTNRKSYEQYF. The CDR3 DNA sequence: TGTGCCAGCAGGACAAACAGAAAATCCTACGAGCAGTACTTC.

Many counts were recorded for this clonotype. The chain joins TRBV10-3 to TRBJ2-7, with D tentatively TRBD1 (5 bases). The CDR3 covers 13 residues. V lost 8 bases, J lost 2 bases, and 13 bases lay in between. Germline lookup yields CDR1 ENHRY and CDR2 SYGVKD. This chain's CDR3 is CAILETATYEQYF. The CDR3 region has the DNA TGTGCCATCTTAGAGACAGCAACCTACGAGCAGTACTTC.

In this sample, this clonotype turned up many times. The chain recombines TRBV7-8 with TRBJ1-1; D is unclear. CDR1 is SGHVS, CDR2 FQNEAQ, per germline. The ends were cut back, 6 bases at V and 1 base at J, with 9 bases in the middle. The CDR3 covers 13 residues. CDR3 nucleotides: TGTGCCAGCAGGGTCTTGGGGAACACTGAAGCTTTCTTT. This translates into CASRVLGNTEAFF.

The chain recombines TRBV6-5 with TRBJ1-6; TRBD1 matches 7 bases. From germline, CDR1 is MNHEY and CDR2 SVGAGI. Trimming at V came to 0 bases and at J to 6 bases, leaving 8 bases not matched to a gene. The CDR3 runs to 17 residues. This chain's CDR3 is CASSYSSGQVFNSPLHF. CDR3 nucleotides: TGTGCCAGCAGTTACTCCAGTGGACAGGTCTTTAATTCACCCCTCCACTTT.

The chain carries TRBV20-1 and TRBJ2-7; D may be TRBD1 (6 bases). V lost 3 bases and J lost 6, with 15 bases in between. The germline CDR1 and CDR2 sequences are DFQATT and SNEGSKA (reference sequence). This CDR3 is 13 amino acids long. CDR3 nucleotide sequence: TGCAGTGCTAGCCGCCTACAGGGTAGCGAGCAGTACTTC. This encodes CSASRLQGSEQYF.

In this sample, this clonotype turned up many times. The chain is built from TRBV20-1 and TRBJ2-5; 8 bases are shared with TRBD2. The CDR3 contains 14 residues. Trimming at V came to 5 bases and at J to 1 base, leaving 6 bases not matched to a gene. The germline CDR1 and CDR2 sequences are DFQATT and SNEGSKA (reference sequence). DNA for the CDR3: TGCAGTGCTTCAATGACTAGCGTCCAAGAGACCCAGTACTTC. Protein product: CSASMTSVQETQYF.

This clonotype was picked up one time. The CDR3 coding sequence is TGTGCCAGCAGTCCAGATTCGGCCGGAAATCAGCCCCAGCATTTT. It encodes CASSPDSAGNQPQHF. This chain uses TRBV6-1 with TRBJ1-5; D is unclear. The CDR3 is 15 residues long. In germline, CDR1 is MNHNS, CDR2 SASEGT. V was clipped by 5 bases and J by 4 bases, with 15 bases between them.

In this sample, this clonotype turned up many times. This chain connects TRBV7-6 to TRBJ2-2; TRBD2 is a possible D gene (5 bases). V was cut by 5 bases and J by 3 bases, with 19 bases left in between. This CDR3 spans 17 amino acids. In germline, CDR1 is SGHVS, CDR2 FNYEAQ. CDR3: CASSERRRDTHTGELFF. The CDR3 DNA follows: TGTGCCAGCAGCGAGAGACGCCGGGATACCCACACCGGGGAGCTGTTTTTT.

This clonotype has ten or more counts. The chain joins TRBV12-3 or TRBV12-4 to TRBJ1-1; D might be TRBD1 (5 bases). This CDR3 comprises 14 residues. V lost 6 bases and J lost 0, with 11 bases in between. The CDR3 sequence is CASRPGHLNTEAFF. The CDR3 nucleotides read TGTGCCAGCAGACCTGGACACCTGAACACTGAAGCTTTCTTT.

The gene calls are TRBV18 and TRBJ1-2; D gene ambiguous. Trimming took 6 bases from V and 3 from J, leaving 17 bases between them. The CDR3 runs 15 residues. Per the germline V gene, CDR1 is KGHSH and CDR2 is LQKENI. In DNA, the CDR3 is TGTGCCAGCTCCCCCAGCCGGGTATTGGACTATGGCTACACCTTC. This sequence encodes CASSPSRVLDYGYTF. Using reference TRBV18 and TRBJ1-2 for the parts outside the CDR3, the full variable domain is NAGVMQNPRHLVRRRGQEARLRCSPMKGHSHVYWYRQLPEEGLKFMVYLQKENIIDESGMPKERFSAEFPKEGPSILRIQQVVRGDSAAYFCASSPSRVLDYGYTFGSGTRLTVV.

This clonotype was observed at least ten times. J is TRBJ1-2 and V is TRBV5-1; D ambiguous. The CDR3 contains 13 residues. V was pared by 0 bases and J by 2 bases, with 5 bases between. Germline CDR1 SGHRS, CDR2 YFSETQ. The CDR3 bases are TGCGCCAGCAGCTTGGGAGGAAACTATGGCTACACCTTC. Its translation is CASSLGGNYGYTF. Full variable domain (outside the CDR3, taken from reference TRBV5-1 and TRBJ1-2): KAGVTQTPRYLIKTRGQQVTLSCSPISGHRSVSWYQQTPGQGLQFLFEYFSETQRNKGNFPGRFSGRQFSNSRSEMNVSTLELGDSALYLCASSLGGNYGYTFGSGTRLTVV.

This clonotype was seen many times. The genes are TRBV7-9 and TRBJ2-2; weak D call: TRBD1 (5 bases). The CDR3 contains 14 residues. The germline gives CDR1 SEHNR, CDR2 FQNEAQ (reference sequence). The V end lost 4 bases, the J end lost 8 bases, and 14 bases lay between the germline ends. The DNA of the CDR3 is TGTGCCAGCAGCTCCTCATGGACATCGGGGGAGCTGTTTTTT. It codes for CASSSSWTSGELFF.

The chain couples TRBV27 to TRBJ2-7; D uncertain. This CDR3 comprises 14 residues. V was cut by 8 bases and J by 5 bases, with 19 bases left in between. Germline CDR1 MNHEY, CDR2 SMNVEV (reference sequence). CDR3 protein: CASRRAPANDEQYF. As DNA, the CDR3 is TGTGCCAGCCGTCGGGCCCCCGCAAATGACGAGCAGTACTTC.